These T cell receptor beta chains were read from a single sample in a study of vaccination effects on CD4 cells after COVID-19. The repertoire was sequenced with immunoSEQ multiplex PCR; TCRdb's copy has only in-frame clones and lacks some. The sample consists of about 40,000 clones, about two thirds of them appearing once. The antigens these receptors bind are not known. The specimen was CD4+ T cells from PBMCs cultured without peptide, collected after COVID-19 vaccination. The receptor source for this set is a human donor who received a COVID-19 vaccine. CDR3s include the opening cysteine and the closing phenylalanine or tryptophan. D genes are given only for firm matches. Some rows mark clone size as missing; the rest say once, few, many or name a class of expanded clone.

v_gene: TRBV19; abundance: NA; d_gene: NA; j_gene: TRBJ2-1; CDR3nt: TGTGCCACCGGTACAGGGTACGGTGAGCAGTTCTTC; CDR3aa: CATGTGYGEQFF
v_gene: TRBV12-3/TRBV12-4; abundance: NA; d_gene: NA; j_gene: TRBJ1-4; CDR3nt: TGTGCCAGCGGGGGGGACAACAATGAAAAACTGTTTTTT; CDR3aa: CASGGDNNEKLFF
v_gene: TRBV2; abundance: NA; d_gene: NA; j_gene: TRBJ2-3; CDR3nt: TGTGCCAGCGGGGGAGACCGTTCAGATACGCAGTATTTT; CDR3aa: CASGGDRSDTQYF
v_gene: TRBV29-1; abundance: NA; d_gene: NA; j_gene: TRBJ2-7; CDR3nt: TGCAGCGTTGAACGGTACGGGGAATACTACGAGCAGTACTTC; CDR3aa: CSVERYGEYYEQYF
v_gene: TRBV12-2; abundance: NA; d_gene: NA; j_gene: TRBJ1-2; CDR3nt: TGTGCAAGTCGCCTAGGGATCCGGTCGGTAGCTAACTATGGCTACACCTTC; CDR3aa: CASRLGIRSVANYGYTF
v_gene: TRBV5-4; abundance: NA; d_gene: NA; j_gene: TRBJ1-5; CDR3nt: TGTGCCAGCAGCTTGGGGGGGTCGGATCAGCCCCAGCATTTT; CDR3aa: CASSLGGSDQPQHF
v_gene: TRBV6-6; abundance: NA; d_gene: NA; j_gene: TRBJ1-5; CDR3nt: TGTGCCAGCAGTTACGACGGCAATCAGCCCCAGCATTTT; CDR3aa: CASSYDGNQPQHF
v_gene: TRBV6-5; abundance: NA; d_gene: NA; j_gene: TRBJ2-7; CDR3nt: TGTGCCAGCAGACCCATAGCGGAGTACTACGAGCAGTACTTC; CDR3aa: CASRPIAEYYEQYF
v_gene: TRBV27; abundance: NA; d_gene: NA; j_gene: TRBJ2-2; CDR3nt: TGTGCCAGCAGTTTAAAGCCAGGAGAGAAGCCCGGGGAGCTGTTTTTT; CDR3aa: CASSLKPGEKPGELFF
v_gene: TRBV7-8; abundance: NA; d_gene: NA; j_gene: TRBJ1-4; CDR3nt: TGTGCCAGCAGCTTAATCGGGGGGCGAGGTGAAAAACTGTTTTTT; CDR3aa: CASSLIGGRGEKLFF
v_gene: TRBV19; abundance: NA; d_gene: NA; j_gene: TRBJ2-1; CDR3nt: TGTGCCAGTAGCGCACATAAGGGATGGGAAAATGAGCAGTTCTTC; CDR3aa: CASSAHKGWENEQFF
v_gene: TRBV5-1; abundance: once; d_gene: NA; j_gene: TRBJ2-5; CDR3nt: TGCGCCAGCAGCTCGGGAAGCCAACACCAAGAGACCCAGTACTTC; CDR3aa: CASSSGSQHQETQYF
v_gene: TRBV2; abundance: once; d_gene: TRBD1; j_gene: TRBJ2-7; CDR3nt: TGTGCCAGCAGGAAAAGGACAGGGATAGACTACGAGCAGTACTTC; CDR3aa: CASRKRTGIDYEQYF
v_gene: TRBV12-5; abundance: NA; d_gene: TRBD2; j_gene: TRBJ2-1; CDR3nt: TGTGCTAGTGGTTTGGTACCTTGGACTAGCAGCAACAATGAGCAGTTCTTC; CDR3aa: CASGLVPWTSSNNEQFF
v_gene: TRBV27; abundance: few; d_gene: NA; j_gene: TRBJ2-7; CDR3nt: TGTGCCAGCCGGGGGGCCGGTTACTACGAGCAGTACTTC; CDR3aa: CASRGAGYYEQYF
v_gene: TRBV25-1; abundance: NA; d_gene: NA; j_gene: TRBJ1-1; CDR3nt: TGTGCCAGCAGTGAGGGTACGTACACTGAAGCTTTCTTT; CDR3aa: CASSEGTYTEAFF